A few counts support the clone carrying this T cell receptor beta chain. The second PCR ran about 6 to 12 cycles with a sample-barcoded 5' primer and J-beta primers. Via MiXCR, TCRdb re-called the 5' RACE reads, giving one row per CDR3 protein. The profile covers hundreds of thousands of distinct CDR3 sequences, with around 40% appearing a single time and 20% to 25% taken by the ten largest. The sample is drawn from a study of blood T cells in healthy people across ages. The ends lost 5 bases at V and 4 bases at J; junction bases unmatched: 7. This CDR3 has 15 amino acids. CDR1 is SGHDN and CDR2 is FVKESK in the germline V gene.

This sequence was found in a woman aged 55-70 years in good health. The source material was blood. The chain uses TRBV14 and TRBJ2-5; 10 positions agree with TRBD2. CDR3 protein: CASSAQAGGRETQYF. CDR3 nucleotides: TGTGCCAGCAGCGCCCAAGCGGGGGGGCGAGAGACCCAGTACTTC.